The 29 T cell receptor beta chains below come from one sample, sequenced in a study of blood T cell repertoires in COVID-19. Using immunoSEQ multiplex PCR, the repertoire was profiled, and TCRdb retains in-frame clones only, with some absent. The sample records 350,000 to 400,000 clones, 88% being singletons. The sample comprised PBMCs or T cells enriched from blood (not recorded which). All receptors come from a woman younger than 35 who had recovered from COVID-19.

V gene TRBV9 combines with J gene TRBJ1-3; D not certain. From germline, CDR1 is SGDLS and CDR2 YYNGEE. V was pared by 4 bases and J by 4 bases, with 18 bases between. The CDR3 has 16 residues. CDR3 DNA: TGTGCCAGCAGCCCCCAGCTGAAGGAGGTCGGAAACACCATATATTTT. This encodes CASSPQLKEVGNTIYF. Based on the CDR3 plus reference TRBV9 and TRBJ1-3, the full variable domain is DSGVTQTPKHLITATGQRVTLRCSPRSGDLSVYWYQQSLDQGLQFLIQYYNGEERAKGNILERFSAQQFPDLHSELNLSSLELGDSALYFCASSPQLKEVGNTIYFGEGSWLTVV.

V gene TRBV11-2 combines with J gene TRBJ1-1; tentative D call: TRBD1 (6 bases). This CDR3 is built from 14 residues. Per germline, CDR1 SGHAT and CDR2 FQNNGV. Trimming pared 1 base from V and 3 bases from J, leaving 9 bases between. The DNA for the CDR3 is TGTGCCAGCAGCTTAGCGGGACACCACACTGAAGCTTTCTTT. Encoded protein: CASSLAGHHTEAFF.

This clone was detected only once. The CDR3 is CASTTRGPNYGYTF. Here the CDR3 DNA reads TGTGCCAGCACCACTAGAGGACCAAACTATGGCTACACCTTC. The rearrangement links TRBV7-2 to TRBJ1-2; unclear D gene. Between the trimmed V and J ends, which lost 7 bases and 2 bases, there was a span of 14 bases. The length of the CDR3 is 14 residues. Germline assignment: CDR1 SGHTA and CDR2 FQGNSA.

The chain employs TRBV19 and TRBJ2-7; 7 bases are shared with TRBD2. CDR1 and CDR2 (germline): LNHDA, SQIVND (reference sequence). The CDR3 runs to 15 residues. The V segment lost 4 bases and the J segment 0 bases; nucleotides outside the gene matches: 6. The CDR3: CASSTRLAGSYEQYF. The CDR3 DNA follows: TGTGCCAGTAGTACCAGACTAGCAGGCTCCTACGAGCAGTACTTC.

As to this clone: An end of the junction does not agree with germline; a read error may underlie this. The chain links TRBV7-9 to TRBJ2-6; perhaps TRBD1 as D (6 bases). The CDR3 is 12 amino acids. Germline CDR1 reads SEHNR; CDR2 reads FQNEAQ (reference sequence). The CDR3 sequence is CASSLEGQPLLF. DNA of the CDR3: TGTGCCAGCAGCTTAGAAGGACAGCCCCTCCTTTTC.

The chain combines TRBV6-2 or TRBV6-3 with TRBJ1-2, with D possibly matching TRBD1 (5 bases). CDR1 and CDR2 from the germline V gene are MNHEY and SVGEGT. V was trimmed by 4 bases and J by 5 bases, leaving 14 bases between them. The CDR3 is 14 residues long. The chain's CDR3 is CASSFGTELYGYTF. DNA of the CDR3: TGTGCCAGCAGTTTCGGGACTGAGCTATATGGCTACACCTTC.

The chain uses TRBV19 and TRBJ1-1; D may be TRBD1 (6 bases). The V and J ends lost 7 bases and 8 bases respectively, with 17 bases between them. This CDR3 has 13 residues. Germline loops: CDR1 LNHDA, CDR2 SQIVND (reference sequence). DNA of the CDR3: TGTGCCAGTACCGCCTTGGGCCAGGGGGAAGCTTTCTTT. Its protein is CASTALGQGEAFF.

The gene calls are TRBV7-3 and TRBJ2-1; TRBD1 might be the D (5 bases). The CDR3 has 15 amino acids. CDR1 and CDR2 (germline): SGHTA, FQGTGA. Trimming removed 5 bases at V and 0 bases at J, with 11 bases between. The CDR3 sequence is CASSLHRTSYNEQFF. In DNA, the CDR3 is TGTGCCAGCAGCCTCCACAGGACCTCCTACAATGAGCAGTTCTTC.

The J gene is TRBJ1-1, the V gene TRBV27; 7 bases are a match to TRBD1. CDR1 is MNHEY, CDR2 SMNVEV, per germline (reference sequence). The CDR3 sequence is 15 residues long. J gave up 1 base and V 0 bases, and 2 bases lay outside the gene matches. DNA of the CDR3: TGTGCCAGCAGTTTATCGGAGGGGGCGAACACTGAAGCTTTCTTT. This codes for CASSLSEGANTEAFF.

The chain is built from TRBV28 and TRBJ2-1; 7 bases are a match to TRBD1. V trimming: 6 bases; J trimming: 5 bases; junction bases outside the gene matches: 10. Germline CDR1 is MDHEN and CDR2 is SYDVKM. CDR3 size: 15 residues. CDR3 region: CASSKTGTDDNEQFF. The CDR3 DNA follows: TGTGCCAGCAGCAAGACCGGGACAGACGACAATGAGCAGTTCTTC.

The chain couples TRBV19 to TRBJ2-3; 13 bases line up with TRBD2. The CDR3 totals 19 residues. V dropped 4 bases and J dropped 0; count of bases not matched to a gene: 10. The V gene's germline CDR1 is LNHDA and CDR2 SQIVND (reference sequence). The CDR3 nucleotides are TGTGCCAGTAGTACCCGACTAGCGGGGGGTCGAGCTAGCACAGATACGCAGTATTTT. Protein: CASSTRLAGGRASTDTQYF.

The chain uses TRBV7-2 and TRBJ2-1; 9 positions match TRBD2. J gave up 8 bases and V 5 bases, and 13 bases lay outside the gene matches. Germline V gene data show CDR1 as SGHTA and CDR2 as FQGNSA. This CDR3 has 16 residues. In nucleotides, the CDR3 is TGTGCCAGCAGCCTAATGGGACTAGCTTTGGGGGATGAGCAGTTCTTC. Translating gives CASSLMGLALGDEQFF.

Of note for this clone: This sample includes further DNA sequences coding for the same CDR3. The chain has TRBV7-9 and TRBJ1-1; D not resolved. The CDR3 sequence is 13 residues long. Trimming removed 3 bases at V and 0 bases at J, with 5 bases between. Germline assignment: CDR1 SEHNR and CDR2 FQNEAQ (reference sequence). The CDR3 nucleotides read TGTGCCAGCAGCTTGAGCATGAACACTGAAGCTTTCTTT. It is translated as CASSLSMNTEAFF.

This clone has a single count. The chain links TRBV18 to TRBJ1-5; the D gene is possibly TRBD1 (6 bases). This CDR3 has 14 residues. Germline assignment: CDR1 KGHSH and CDR2 LQKENI. Trimming pared 8 bases from V and 6 bases from J, leaving 17 bases between. CDR3: CASATAGVLQPQHF. The CDR3 nucleotides read TGTGCCAGCGCCACCGCAGGGGTGCTTCAGCCCCAGCATTTT.

This chain joins TRBV5-1 and TRBJ2-7, with D perhaps matching TRBD2 (7 bases). Germline V gene data show CDR1 as SGHRS and CDR2 as YFSETQ. CDR3 length equals 15 residues. V lost 3 bases and J 5 bases, leaving 18 bases between the germline ends. CDR3 coding DNA: TGCGCCAGCAGCTCGGGGGCGACTAGCCAGGACGAGCAGTACTTC. This encodes CASSSGATSQDEQYF.

V gene TRBV7-9 combines with J gene TRBJ1-1, with 8 bases aligning to TRBD1. The CDR3 sequence is 15 residues long. Germline V gives CDR1 SEHNR, CDR2 FQNEAQ (reference sequence). V was pared by 5 bases and J by 1 base, with 6 bases of the junction left unmatched. The CDR3 region is CASSTRTGRNTEAFF. In DNA form, the CDR3 reads TGTGCCAGCAGCACCAGGACAGGGAGGAACACTGAAGCTTTCTTT.

This rearrangement joins TRBV11-2 to TRBJ2-6, with 8 bases identical to TRBD2. V lost 1 base, J lost 2 bases, and 7 bases stayed unmatched. The CDR3 extends over 18 amino acids. The germline V gene has CDR1 SGHAT and CDR2 FQNNGV. The CDR3 here is CASSLVGTRWTGANVLTF. The CDR3 bases are TGTGCCAGCAGCTTAGTCGGGACTAGATGGACTGGGGCCAACGTCCTGACTTTC.

The V gene is TRBV7-9, the J gene TRBJ2-7; D might be TRBD1 (6 bases). CDR3 size: 15 residues. V was clipped by 5 bases and J by 5 bases, with 19 bases between them. The germline CDR1 and CDR2 sequences are SEHNR and FQNEAQ (reference sequence). The DNA for the CDR3 is TGTGCCAGCAGCCGATTACAGGGCCCAGGGGACGAGCAGTACTTC. It yields the protein CASSRLQGPGDEQYF.

V is TRBV4-2 and J is TRBJ2-7, with TRBD2 matching 15 bases. Germline V gene data show CDR1 as LGHNA and CDR2 as YNFKEQ. Trimming took 4 bases from V and 12 from J; bases not matched to a gene: 13. The CDR3 is 16 residues long. The DNA of the CDR3 is TGTGCCAGCAGCCCTACTCGGACTAGCGGGGGGGAATACCCGTACTTC. Its protein is CASSPTRTSGGEYPYF.

The table lists this clone with a count of one. The gene calls are TRBV11-2 and TRBJ1-4; D may be TRBD1 (5 bases). Trimming took off 5 bases at V and 10 bases at J, with 8 bases between the two ends. CDR3 length: 11 amino acids. Per the germline V gene, CDR1 is SGHAT and CDR2 is FQNNGV. The DNA of the CDR3 is TGTGCCAGCAGCGCGCAGGGAAAACTGTTTTTT. Protein product: CASSAQGKLFF.

V gene TRBV7-9 combines with J gene TRBJ1-2, with TRBD1 matching over 7 bases. Germline lookup yields CDR1 SEHNR and CDR2 FQNEAQ (reference sequence). The CDR3 runs to 14 residues. V trimming: 4 bases; J trimming: 7 bases; junction bases outside the gene matches: 9. In nucleotides, the CDR3 is TGTGCCAGCAGCTACGGGACAGATATCTCTGGCTACACCTTC. Encoded protein: CASSYGTDISGYTF.

The V gene is TRBV5-1, the J gene TRBJ2-2; D not certain. V was shortened by 4 bases and J by 2 bases, with 6 bases between the two germline ends. Germline V gene data show CDR1 as SGHRS and CDR2 as YFSETQ. The CDR3 is made up of 13 amino acids. CDR3 region: CASSAANTGELFF. The CDR3 DNA follows: TGCGCCAGCAGCGCGGCAAACACCGGGGAGCTGTTTTTT.

This rearrangement joins TRBV3-1 (or the pseudogene TRBV3-2) to TRBJ2-1, with 13 bases that match TRBD2. The junction had 2 bases not matched to a gene; V was cut back by 0 bases and J by 9 bases. This CDR3 has 15 amino acids. Germline CDR1 and CDR2: LGHDT and YNNKEL (reference sequence). DNA of the CDR3: TGTGCCAGCAGCCAAGACGGACTAGCGGGGGTTGAGCAGTTCTTC. Translating it yields CASSQDGLAGVEQFF.

The chain carries TRBV28 and TRBJ2-2, with TRBD2 as a possible D gene (6 bases). Trimming removed 3 bases at V and 1 base at J, with 12 bases between. Germline V gives CDR1 MDHEN, CDR2 SYDVKM. The length of the CDR3 is 16 residues. The CDR3 here is CASSFFGRENTGELFF. The CDR3 DNA reads as TGTGCCAGCAGTTTCTTCGGGCGGGAGAACACCGGGGAGCTGTTTTTT.

The V gene is TRBV3-1 (or the pseudogene TRBV3-2), the J gene TRBJ2-1; D not certain. In germline, CDR1 is LGHDT, CDR2 YNNKEL (reference sequence). The CDR3 covers 18 residues. V gave up 4 bases and J gave up 4 bases, with 23 bases separating them. The CDR3 here is CASSRLRGPPSGYNEQFF. CDR3 nucleotide sequence: TGTGCCAGCAGCCGATTGAGAGGTCCCCCTTCGGGTTACAATGAGCAGTTCTTC.

The chain couples TRBV2 to TRBJ1-4; D not certain. This CDR3 has 12 amino acids. V was shortened by 4 bases and J by 4 bases, with 4 bases between the two germline ends. CDR1 is SNHLY and CDR2 is FYNNEI in the germline V gene. CDR3 coding DNA: TGTGCCAGCAGTGTCCATAATGAAAAACTGTTTTTT. Translating gives CASSVHNEKLFF.

The V and J genes are TRBV14 and TRBJ2-1; possible D gene TRBD2, 7 bases. Trimming removed 0 bases at V and 4 bases at J, with 19 bases between. Germline assignment: CDR1 SGHDN and CDR2 FVKESK. This CDR3 is built from 18 residues. In nucleotides, the CDR3 is TGTGCCAGCAGCCAAGACCCCCTCGCGGGGGCCCCTTACAATGAGCAGTTCTTC. Translation: CASSQDPLAGAPYNEQFF.

This sequence joins TRBV3-1 (or the pseudogene TRBV3-2) and TRBJ1-4; TRBD1 matches at 9 bases. This CDR3 contains 16 residues. V was pared by 5 bases and J by 8 bases, with 12 bases of the junction left unmatched. Germline lookup yields CDR1 LGHDT and CDR2 YNNKEL (reference sequence). CDR3 residues: CASSEGGNRGREKLFF. The CDR3 bases are TGTGCCAGCAGCGAAGGTGGTAACAGGGGGCGCGAAAAACTGTTTTTT.

The CDR3 here is CASRAVSGNTIYF. The CDR3 DNA sequence: TGCGCCAGCAGGGCAGTCTCTGGAAACACCATATATTTT. The chain joins TRBV5-1 to TRBJ1-3; D call uncertain. Germline CDR1 is SGHRS and CDR2 is YFSETQ. There are 13 residues in the CDR3. Trimming left V 5 bases short and J 0 bases short, with 6 bases between.